These 15 T cell receptor beta chains originate from one sample sequenced in a study of molecular identifiers for immune sequencing clone quantification. TCRdb redid the calling of the PCR reads with MiXCR, one entry per CDR3 protein. The repertoire holds 60,000 to 75,000 distinct CDR3 sequences, with around a fifth as singletons. Sample: naive CD8+ T cells from blood, with Jurkat cell RNA spiked in. Subset described: FACS-sorted CD8+CD4-CCR7+CD45RA+ naive T cells. The receptors come from a human donor in good health. Some libraries in this study had Jurkat cell RNA spiked in.

Many counts were recorded for this clonotype. The chain uses TRBV11-3 and TRBJ2-1, with D possibly matching TRBD1 (5 bases). The germline V and J ends were trimmed by 4 bases and 7 bases, with 14 bases remaining between them. The CDR3 sequence is 14 residues long. Germline assignment: CDR1 SGHNT and CDR2 YENEEA. CDR3 amino acids: CASSSSRKGNEQFF. The CDR3 region has the DNA TGTGCCAGCAGCTCGTCCAGGAAGGGGAATGAGCAGTTCTTC.

Details on this clonotype: With a much larger clone just one base away, this may be a read error. The V gene is TRBV25-1, the J gene TRBJ2-1; 7 bases match TRBD2. This CDR3 has 11 amino acids. Germline V lookup: CDR1 MGHDK, CDR2 SYGVNS. The DNA of the CDR3 is TGTACCAGCAGTGAAGGGACTATCCAGTTCTTC. Protein product: CTSSEGTIQFF.

V usage is TRBV11-2 and J usage is TRBJ2-7; 7 positions match TRBD2. Unmatched junction bases numbered 7, after V lost 6 bases and J lost 2 bases. Germline CDR1 reads SGHAT; CDR2 reads FQNNGV. The CDR3 has 14 amino acids. The CDR3 nucleotides read TGTGCCAGCAGGGGAGGGCGGCTTCCCTACGAGCAGTACTTC. This encodes CASRGGRLPYEQYF. The entire variable domain, with the rest obtained from reference TRBV11-2 and TRBJ2-7, is as follows: EAGVAQSPRYKIIEKRQSVAFWCNPISGHATLYWYQQILGQGPKLLIQFQNNGVVDDSQLPKDRFSAERLKGVDSTLKIQPAKLEDSAVYLCASRGGRLPYEQYFGPGTRLTVT.

The chain couples TRBV30 to TRBJ2-1; D not certain. The CDR3 spans 13 residues. Germline lookup yields CDR1 GTSNPN and CDR2 SVGIG (reference sequence). V was pared by 0 bases and J by 6 bases, with 9 bases between. The CDR3 nucleotides read TGTGCCTGGAGTGTAGAGAGTTTCAATGAGCAGTTCTTC. Its protein is CAWSVESFNEQFF.

This clonotype was counted only a few times. The chain recombines TRBV11-2 with TRBJ2-5, with D unresolved. Germline values: CDR1 SGHAT, CDR2 FQNNGV. The V end lost 1 base, the J end lost 4 bases, and 4 bases lay between the germline ends. The CDR3 extends over 12 amino acids. The CDR3 coding sequence is TGTGCCAGCAGCTTAGGGATAGAGACCCAGTACTTC. Its translation is CASSLGIETQYF.

This clonotype was counted ten times or more. This chain joins TRBV30 and TRBJ2-1; no clear D gene. Germline loops: CDR1 GTSNPN, CDR2 SVGIG (reference sequence). This CDR3 region has 12 residues. V was cut by 2 bases and J by 10 bases, with 12 bases left in between. CDR3 loop: CAWSFAGVEQFF. Here the CDR3 DNA reads TGTGCCTGGAGTTTTGCTGGGGTCGAGCAGTTCTTC.

In this sample, this clonotype turned up many times. The chain recombines TRBV11-2 with TRBJ2-7; D is ambiguous. The CDR3 consists of 12 residues. Germline V lookup: CDR1 SGHAT, CDR2 FQNNGV. Trimming cost V 3 bases and J 6 bases, with 9 bases left between them. The CDR3 loop is CASSFALGEQYF. Written as DNA, the CDR3 is TGTGCCAGCAGCTTCGCCCTTGGCGAGCAGTACTTC.

This clonotype was counted many times. The chain uses TRBV28 and TRBJ2-1; 15 bases are shared with TRBD2. Trimming cost V 5 bases and J 6 bases; bases outside gene matches: 11. The CDR3 length is 18 residues. Germline lookup yields CDR1 MDHEN and CDR2 SYDVKM. CDR3 sequence (DNA): TGTGCCAGCAGTATGGGACTAGCGGGAGGATTCCCAGTCAATGAGCAGTTCTTC. Protein sequence: CASSMGLAGGFPVNEQFF.

Ten or more counts support this clonotype. This chain uses TRBV28 with TRBJ2-7; D is undetermined. The CDR3 is made up of 15 amino acids. V shed 2 bases and J shed 0 bases, with 11 bases lying between them. Germline loops: CDR1 MDHEN, CDR2 SYDVKM. This CDR3 reads CASSLGVTGSYEQYF. The CDR3 bases are TGTGCCAGCAGTTTAGGAGTTACCGGCTCCTACGAGCAGTACTTC.

Ten or more counts support this clonotype. The gene calls are TRBV2 and TRBJ2-5; D not resolved. Germline values: CDR1 SNHLY, CDR2 FYNNEI. V gave up 2 bases and J gave up 4 bases, with 2 bases separating them. The CDR3 sequence is 11 residues long. The CDR3 reads CASSESETQYF. The CDR3, as DNA: TGTGCCAGCAGTGAATCAGAGACCCAGTACTTC.

This clonotype showed up many times. This sequence joins TRBV4-1 and TRBJ2-3, with 12 nucleotides matching TRBD2. J lost 8 bases, V lost 4 bases, and 19 bases had no gene match. This CDR3 region has 19 residues. In germline, CDR1 is MGHRA, CDR2 YSYEKL. CDR3 bases: TGCGCCAGCAGCCTTGTCAATCAGCGACTAGCGGGAGTCGATAGTACGCAGTATTTT. It specifies CASSLVNQRLAGVDSTQYF.

This clonotype appeared many times. This chain joins TRBV6-2 or TRBV6-3 and TRBJ1-1; D not certain. Between the trimmed V and J ends, which lost 6 bases and 0 bases, there was a span of 5 bases. In germline, CDR1 is MNHEY, CDR2 SVGEGT. The CDR3 runs to 12 residues. The CDR3 is CASRNLNTEAFF. The DNA of the CDR3 is TGTGCCAGCAGAAACCTGAACACTGAAGCTTTCTTT.

With regard to this clonotype: This may stem from a read error, because a much larger clone lies one nucleotide away. The chain carries TRBV10-3 and TRBJ2-7; 9 bases map to TRBD2. This CDR3 has 16 amino acids. Germline V gene sequence: CDR1 ENHRY, CDR2 SYGVKD. CDR3 sequence reads: CAISGGSSGITYERYF. The CDR3 DNA sequence: TGTGCCATCAGTGGGGGCTCTAGCGGGATCACCTACGAGCGGTACTTC.

On this clonotype: This may stem from a read error, because a much larger clone lies one nucleotide away. Here the CDR3 omits its conserved ending phenylalanine or tryptophan, so a read error is the likely source. The chain employs TRBV27 and TRBJ2-7, with TRBD1 matching 8 bases. The CDR3 consists of 16 residues. Germline V gene data show CDR1 as MNHEY and CDR2 as SMNVEV (reference sequence). V shed 6 bases and J 1 base; nucleotides not matched to a gene: 11. The CDR3 DNA follows: TGTGCCAGCAGGGCCTACAGGGGGTCCCCGTCCTACGAGCAGTACCTC. Translation gives CASRAYRGSPSYEQYL.

The sample holds many counts of this clonotype. The genes are TRBV7-8 and TRBJ1-5; D possibly corresponds to TRBD1 (6 bases). The CDR3 totals 17 residues. Between the trimmed V and J ends, which lost 1 base and 3 bases, there was a span of 16 bases. Germline-derived CDR1 and CDR2 are SGHVS and FQNEAQ. The CDR3 region has the DNA TGTGCCAGCAGCTTAGTTGGGGGAAGGGGGTACAATCAGCCCCAGCATTTT. It yields the protein CASSLVGGRGYNQPQHF.